This T cell receptor beta chain came from a study of long-term antiretroviral therapy in people with HIV. Germline CDR1 PRHDT, CDR2 FYEKMQ (reference sequence). The V gene lost 2 bases and the J gene lost 1 base, with 8 bases spanning the gap. CDR3 length equals 14 residues. Investigators performed immunoSEQ version v3.0 at survey level. Method: immunoSEQ multiplex PCR; TCRdb's copy keeps in-frame clones and lacks some. The data show approximately 10,000 clones, with roughly 80% seen just once and 15% to 20% held by the top ten. Regarding this clone: Antigen: not known.

Every one of the donors gave at least one pre-ART PBMC sample and at least two post-ART PBMC samples. Whole-study findings and limits: Collection spanned 2004 to 2017; ART regimens may be less effective than current ones.

This specimen was unsorted PBMCs, taken at the start of antiretroviral therapy, before treatment. V and J are TRBV13 and TRBJ1-1; D remains ambiguous. The clonotype comes from a man younger than 45 with HIV. CDR3 sequence: CASSLTSRNTEAFF. The CDR3 DNA follows: TGTGCCAGCAGCTTAACTTCGCGGAACACTGAAGCTTTCTTT.